This T cell receptor (beta chain) appears in the sequencing data of a study of vaccination and CD4 T cells after COVID-19. Study summary: Post-COVID sampling occurred a median about 100 days after diagnosis (range 35 to 161). Overlapping spike peptides of SARS-CoV-2, HCoV-NL63, HCoV-OC43 and HCoV-229E were used, and cells were stimulated with them.

The CDR3 contains 14 residues. The germline CDR1 and CDR2 sequences are DFQATT and SNEGSKA (reference sequence). V was clipped by 6 bases and J by 1 base; unmatched bases: 8. Points on this clonotype: The antigen is unknown.

Regarding treatment: approximately nine-day PBMC culture with coronavirus spike peptide pools or control peptides (ViraFEST assay). Researchers collected the unexposed donor's CD4+ T cells before the COVID-19 pandemic (2011-2018). Two million PBMCs went into each well for culture with 8 to 10 IU/ml IL-2 and 10 ug/ml peptide pools. Investigators exposed CD4+ T cells from unexposed donors to SARS-CoV-2 S/N and four cold-coronavirus spikes, as cells permitted. Oncomine TCR Beta short-read sequencing was applied to DNA from cultured CD4+ T cells. MiXCR, applied by TCRdb to the PCR reads, yields one record per CDR3 protein. The sample has approximately 4,400 distinct CDR3 sequences; roughly 77% are singletons.

The sequencing input was CD4+ T cells from blood, cultured in vitro. The gene calls are TRBV20-1 and TRBJ1-2; TRBD1 matches 7 bases. The clonotype was recovered from a human donor in good health. The DNA of the CDR3 is TGCAGTGCCCCCGGGACAGAGAATAACTATGGCTACACCTTC. Translated, it gives CSAPGTENNYGYTF.